This TCR beta chain was sequenced in a study of cytomegalovirus exposure and HLA in healthy donors. Looking at the study overall: HLA-typed donors were the source of approximately 88 million unique TCRs, which an early data release held.

Both 60 Vbeta primers and 13 Jbeta primers went into the PCR. The repertoire was sequenced with immunoSEQ multiplex PCR; TCRdb's copy has only in-frame clones and lacks some. The table records about 92,000 clones, roughly 80% of them present only once. Study-level results: The HLA-A and HLA-B alleles of most subjects were reportedly predicted accurately from TCR beta sequences. Some V segments, including TRBV6-2 and TRBV6-3, were excluded as indistinguishable.

Details on this clone: Its antigen is unknown.

V was clipped by 2 bases and J by 5 bases; unmatched bases: 7. This CDR3 contains 15 residues. The germline V gene has CDR1 MNHEY and CDR2 SVGAGI. This sequence joins TRBV6-5 and TRBJ1-1, with 8 bases fitting TRBD1. The sequence derives from a girl aged 2 to 9 in good health and CMV-seropositive. Material: PBMCs. CDR3 DNA: TGTGCCAGCAGTTACCGACAGGGGCGACGTACTGAAGCTTTCTTT. Residues: CASSYRQGRRTEAFF.